A selection of T cell receptor beta chains follows, all from one sample in a study of OX40 agonist ivuxolimab in advanced cancers. TCRdb's copy holds only in-frame clones and misses some; the assay was immunoSEQ multiplex PCR. The table records tens of thousands of clones, 85% to 90% of them present only once. The source material was CD4+ or CD8+ T cells sorted from blood, sampled in a trial of the OX40 agonist ivuxolimab. These receptors came from an adult with an advanced solid tumor such as melanoma, head and neck, liver or kidney cancer. Both conserved end residues are part of each CDR3. A D gene is named only where the DNA matches it firmly. Size tells how often a clone was seen (once, few, many) or the class of an expanded clone, and some rows leave it out.

d_call: NA
clone_size: NA
v_call: TRBV2
j_call: TRBJ2-5
cdr3_aa: CATHPGKQGETQYF
cdr3_nt: TGTGCCACTCATCCCGGGAAGCAAGGCGAGACCCAGTACTTC

d_call: NA
clone_size: NA
v_call: TRBV7-6
j_call: TRBJ2-3
cdr3_aa: CASSQNSGGNTDTQYF
cdr3_nt: TGTGCCAGCAGCCAGAATAGCGGCGGCAATACAGATACGCAGTATTTT

d_call: TRBD2
clone_size: NA
v_call: TRBV7-8
j_call: TRBJ2-1
cdr3_aa: CASSQSTSGLINEQFF
cdr3_nt: TGTGCCAGCAGCCAGTCGACTAGCGGGTTAATCAATGAGCAGTTCTTC

d_call: NA
clone_size: few
v_call: TRBV6-1
j_call: TRBJ1-1
cdr3_aa: CASSGQQGSVTEAFF
cdr3_nt: TGTGCCAGCAGTGGTCAACAGGGTAGTGTTACTGAAGCTTTCTTT

d_call: TRBD1
clone_size: NA
v_call: TRBV7-2
j_call: TRBJ1-2
cdr3_aa: CASSPDRVEIYGYTF
cdr3_nt: TGTGCCAGCAGCCCGGACAGGGTGGAAATCTATGGCTACACCTTC

d_call: TRBD1
clone_size: NA
v_call: TRBV6-6
j_call: TRBJ1-1
cdr3_aa: CASSGTGMNTEAFF
cdr3_nt: TGTGCCAGCAGTGGGACAGGGATGAACACTGAAGCTTTCTTT

d_call: NA
clone_size: NA
v_call: TRBV2
j_call: TRBJ1-1
cdr3_aa: CAGTTVGGVVNTEAFF
cdr3_nt: TGTGCCGGTACGACCGTCGGGGGCGTTGTGAACACTGAAGCTTTCTTT

d_call: NA
clone_size: NA
v_call: TRBV30
j_call: TRBJ1-2
cdr3_aa: CAWSLLGGYTF
cdr3_nt: TGTGCCTGGAGTCTCCTCGGGGGCTACACCTTC

d_call: TRBD2
clone_size: NA
v_call: TRBV27
j_call: TRBJ2-2
cdr3_aa: CASSKTSGGMPNTGELFF
cdr3_nt: TGTGCCAGCAGTAAGACTAGCGGGGGCATGCCGAACACCGGGGAGCTGTTTTTT

d_call: NA
clone_size: NA
v_call: TRBV2
j_call: TRBJ1-6
cdr3_aa: CASSQRWDNSPLHF
cdr3_nt: TGTGCCAGCAGTCAAAGATGGGATAATTCACCCCTCCACTTT

d_call: NA
clone_size: NA
v_call: TRBV23-1
j_call: TRBJ1-2
cdr3_aa: CAPIGGYGYTF
cdr3_nt: TGCGCCCCGATCGGGGGCTATGGCTACACCTTC

d_call: NA
clone_size: NA
v_call: TRBV30
j_call: TRBJ2-1
cdr3_aa: CAWSPWDNEQFF
cdr3_nt: TGTGCCTGGAGTCCCTGGGACAATGAGCAGTTCTTC

d_call: NA
clone_size: NA
v_call: TRBV6-4
j_call: TRBJ1-5
cdr3_aa: CASIGGSGKNQPQHF
cdr3_nt: TGTGCCAGCATCGGCGGGTCGGGGAAGAATCAGCCCCAGCATTTT

d_call: NA
clone_size: NA
v_call: TRBV19
j_call: TRBJ2-1
cdr3_aa: CASGGRTYNEQFF
cdr3_nt: TGTGCCAGCGGTGGGCGGACCTACAATGAGCAGTTCTTC

d_call: NA
clone_size: once
v_call: TRBV28
j_call: TRBJ2-7
cdr3_aa: CASSPEGCEQYF
cdr3_nt: TGTGCCAGCAGCCCAGAAGGGTGCGAGCAGTACTTC

d_call: NA
clone_size: NA
v_call: TRBV11-2
j_call: TRBJ1-2
cdr3_aa: CASSWGGNGYTF
cdr3_nt: TGTGCCAGCAGCTGGGGTGGTAATGGCTACACCTTC

d_call: TRBD2
clone_size: NA
v_call: TRBV10-2
j_call: TRBJ2-3
cdr3_aa: CASSERTSGRTDTQYF
cdr3_nt: TGCGCCAGCAGTGAGCGGACTAGCGGGAGGACAGATACGCAGTATTTT

d_call: NA
clone_size: NA
v_call: TRBV6-1
j_call: TRBJ1-2
cdr3_aa: CASSEGGLRGDYGYTF
cdr3_nt: TGTGCCAGCAGTGAAGGGGGCCTAAGAGGGGACTATGGCTACACCTTC

d_call: NA
clone_size: NA
v_call: TRBV18
j_call: TRBJ1-1
cdr3_aa: CASSPPQGANTEAFF
cdr3_nt: TGTGCCAGCTCACCACCTCAAGGAGCGAACACTGAAGCTTTCTTT

d_call: NA
clone_size: NA
v_call: TRBV9
j_call: TRBJ2-1
cdr3_aa: CASSSGAPGNEQFF
cdr3_nt: TGTGCCAGCAGCTCAGGGGCTCCAGGTAATGAGCAGTTCTTC

d_call: TRBD2
clone_size: NA
v_call: TRBV5-1
j_call: TRBJ2-3
cdr3_aa: CASSLYSRGASDTQYF
cdr3_nt: TGCGCCAGCAGCTTGTACTCGCGGGGGGCCTCAGATACGCAGTATTTT

d_call: NA
clone_size: NA
v_call: TRBV29-1
j_call: TRBJ1-1
cdr3_aa: CSVAPQGMRTEAFF
cdr3_nt: TGCAGCGTTGCGCCCCAGGGGATGAGAACTGAAGCTTTCTTT

d_call: NA
clone_size: NA
v_call: TRBV7-2
j_call: TRBJ2-7
cdr3_aa: CASSLSREYEQYF
cdr3_nt: TGTGCCAGCAGCTTAAGCCGAGAATACGAGCAGTACTTC

d_call: TRBD2
clone_size: NA
v_call: TRBV28
j_call: TRBJ2-7
cdr3_aa: CASSFKGVAGFPEQYF
cdr3_nt: TGTGCCAGTTCCTTTAAGGGAGTAGCGGGATTCCCCGAGCAGTACTTC

d_call: NA
clone_size: NA
v_call: TRBV10-1
j_call: TRBJ2-5
cdr3_aa: CASTLRGGKRETQYF
cdr3_nt: TGCGCCAGCACCCTACGGGGCGGCAAGAGGGAGACCCAGTACTTC

d_call: TRBD1
clone_size: NA
v_call: TRBV5-4
j_call: TRBJ2-2
cdr3_aa: CASRRSQGASGGELFF
cdr3_nt: TGTGCCAGCAGGCGCAGCCAGGGGGCGAGTGGCGGGGAGCTGTTTTTT

d_call: NA
clone_size: NA
v_call: TRBV30
j_call: TRBJ1-1
cdr3_aa: CAWKWPGGGLGTEAFF
cdr3_nt: TGTGCCTGGAAATGGCCGGGAGGGGGACTAGGCACTGAAGCTTTCTTT

d_call: NA
clone_size: NA
v_call: TRBV19
j_call: TRBJ1-4
cdr3_aa: CASTGEKLFF
cdr3_nt: TGTGCCAGTACCGGCGAAAAACTGTTTTTT

d_call: TRBD1
clone_size: NA
v_call: TRBV28
j_call: TRBJ1-2
cdr3_aa: CASRPPYTTKGTDHPSLYGYTF
cdr3_nt: TGTGCCAGCAGACCACCCTATACGACAAAAGGGACAGATCACCCCTCCCTCTATGGCTACACCTTC

d_call: NA
clone_size: once
v_call: TRBV27
j_call: TRBJ1-5
cdr3_aa: CASSLVAFSNQPQHF
cdr3_nt: TGTGCCAGCAGTTTAGTGGCCTTTAGCAATCAGCCCCAGCATTTT

d_call: TRBD2
clone_size: medium-sized
v_call: TRBV6-6
j_call: TRBJ2-1
cdr3_aa: CASTGRGGSYNEQFF
cdr3_nt: TGTGCCAGCACAGGAAGGGGAGGGAGTTACAATGAGCAGTTCTTC

d_call: TRBD1
clone_size: once
v_call: TRBV6-1
j_call: TRBJ1-2
cdr3_aa: CASSAATGWISGYTF
cdr3_nt: TGTGCCAGCAGTGCTGCGACAGGGTGGATTAGTGGCTACACCTTC

d_call: TRBD2
clone_size: NA
v_call: TRBV7-9
j_call: TRBJ2-2
cdr3_aa: CASSFGTTFGGELFF
cdr3_nt: TGTGCCAGCAGCTTCGGGACTACATTCGGAGGGGAGCTGTTTTTT

d_call: NA
clone_size: NA
v_call: TRBV7-2
j_call: TRBJ2-2
cdr3_aa: CASSHRRGMNGELFF
cdr3_nt: TGTGCCAGCAGCCATCGCAGGGGAATGAACGGGGAGCTGTTTTTT

d_call: NA
clone_size: NA
v_call: TRBV28
j_call: TRBJ1-1
cdr3_aa: CASSLRYNEAFF
cdr3_nt: TGTGCCAGCAGTTTAAGGTACAATGAAGCTTTCTTT

d_call: TRBD1
clone_size: NA
v_call: TRBV6-5
j_call: TRBJ2-7
cdr3_aa: CASSYVDRVYEQYF
cdr3_nt: TGTGCCAGCAGTTACGTGGACAGGGTCTACGAGCAGTACTTC

d_call: NA
clone_size: NA
v_call: TRBV30
j_call: TRBJ1-5
cdr3_aa: CAWSTQLGNQPQHF
cdr3_nt: TGTGCCTGGAGTACACAGCTGGGCAATCAGCCCCAGCATTTT

d_call: TRBD1
clone_size: NA
v_call: TRBV19
j_call: TRBJ2-6
cdr3_aa: CASTFRQGGFRLSGANVLTF
cdr3_nt: TGTGCCAGTACCTTCCGACAGGGCGGGTTCCGTCTCTCTGGGGCCAACGTCCTGACTTTC

d_call: NA
clone_size: NA
v_call: TRBV7-9
j_call: TRBJ1-1
cdr3_aa: CASSPTWTKNVENTEAFF
cdr3_nt: TGTGCCAGCAGCCCTACCTGGACAAAAAATGTGGAGAACACTGAAGCTTTCTTT

d_call: TRBD2
clone_size: NA
v_call: TRBV6-5
j_call: TRBJ2-7
cdr3_aa: CASSYASGSYEQYF
cdr3_nt: TGTGCCAGCAGTTACGCTAGCGGCTCCTACGAGCAGTACTTC

d_call: NA
clone_size: once
v_call: TRBV11-3
j_call: TRBJ2-2
cdr3_aa: CASSPSGGRGLPNTGELFF
cdr3_nt: TGTGCCAGCAGCCCTAGTGGGGGCAGGGGACTCCCGAACACCGGGGAGCTGTTTTTT

d_call: NA
clone_size: NA
v_call: TRBV27
j_call: TRBJ2-2
cdr3_aa: CASSYEMAGELFF
cdr3_nt: TGTGCCAGCAGTTACGAAATGGCCGGGGAGCTGTTTTTT